The rows below give T cell receptor beta chains drawn from one sample of a study of T cell repertoires in cytomegalovirus infection. TCRdb independently ran MiXCR on the reads; one entry per CDR3 protein. The sample includes some 800,000 distinct CDR3 sequences, approximately 32% seen only once; the top ten take about an eighth. Their cognate antigens are unknown. Sequences were derived from cultured CD8+ T cells from PBMCs, sampled from culture after CMV antigen stimulation. These receptors were collected from a human donor in good health (CMV status not recorded). Some clones in this sample may be carry-over from other donors' samples. The CDR3 runs from the conserved cysteine through the conserved F or W. D genes are given only for firm matches. Where a row states a size, it is once, few, many or the class of an expanded clone; other rows omit it.

abundance	j_gene	v_gene	d_gene	CDR3nt	CDR3aa
few	TRBJ2-2	TRBV12-5	-	TGTGCTAGTGGTACCGCTCTATCCGGGGAGCTGTTTTTT	CASGTALSGELFF
-	TRBJ2-3	TRBV4-1	-	TGCGCCAGCAGCCAAGATACGGCGGGGGCCGGGGATACGCAGTATTTT	CASSQDTAGAGDTQYF
-	TRBJ1-2	TRBV29-1	TRBD1	TGCAGCGTTGAATCCCGACAGGGAAGCTATGGCTACACCTTC	CSVESRQGSYGYTF
-	TRBJ1-4	TRBV7-3	-	TGTGCCAGCACCTTTCCAGGGGTACGGGAAAAACTGTTTTTT	CASTFPGVREKLFF
few	TRBJ2-1	TRBV6-5	TRBD2	TGTGCCAGCAGCTTGGGGACTAGCGGGGGGGAATGGTCGGGTGAGCAGTTCTTC	CASSLGTSGGEWSGEQFF
few	TRBJ1-1	TRBV27	-	TGTGCCAGCAGCCCAAATTCCGGGGGAGGCACTGAAGCTTTCTTT	CASSPNSGGGTEAFF
-	TRBJ1-5	TRBV6-1	-	TGTGCCAGCAGTGTATCCAGGGAACCGGGCAATCAGCCCCAGCATTTT	CASSVSREPGNQPQHF
-	TRBJ1-5	TRBV6-2/TRBV6-3	-	TGTGCCAGCGTAAGCCCAGGCGGTCAGCCCCAGCATTTT	CASVSPGGQPQHF
few	TRBJ1-2	TRBV9	-	TGTGCCAGCAGCGCCCAGGGTACTGATGGCTACACCTTC	CASSAQGTDGYTF
few	TRBJ1-1	TRBV5-5	-	TGTGCCAGCAGCTTGGTGGGGTATGGGAACACTGAAGCTTTCTTT	CASSLVGYGNTEAFF
few	TRBJ1-1	TRBV6-2/TRBV6-3	-	TGTGCCAGCAGTTACGTTGCAGTGAACACTGAAGCTTTCTTT	CASSYVAVNTEAFF
many	TRBJ2-1	TRBV7-6	TRBD1	TGTGCCAGCAGCTCAGGACAGGGGCTAAACAATGAGCAGTTCTTC	CASSSGQGLNNEQFF
-	TRBJ1-5	TRBV28	-	TGTGCCAGCAGTTTCTTGTCACCGGGCGGCAATCAGCCCCTGCATTTT	CASSFLSPGGNQPLHF
few	TRBJ2-3	TRBV7-9	-	TGTGCCAGCAGCCCCCCCCTATGGGCGGAGGTCACAGATACGCAGTATTTT	CASSPPLWAEVTDTQYF
-	TRBJ2-3	TRBV2	-	TGTGCCAGCAGTGAAGCGCTTGGACAGTATACGCAGTATTTT	CASSEALGQYTQYF
few	TRBJ2-7	TRBV20-1	-	TGCAGTGCAACCGACCGCTCCTACGAGCAGTACTTC	CSATDRSYEQYF
many	TRBJ2-1	TRBV7-2	TRBD2	TGTGCCAGCAGCTTAGGGGGGGGTAGGCAGTTCTTC	CASSLGGGRQFF
many	TRBJ1-2	TRBV7-8	-	TGTGCCAGCAGCACTCGGACGGGGTCGTGGATGGGCTACACCTTC	CASSTRTGSWMGYTF
-	TRBJ2-3	TRBV20-1	-	TGCAGTGCTAGAGATTGGGAGCTGGGATACCTCACAGATACGCAGTATTTT	CSARDWELGYLTDTQYF
few	TRBJ2-1	TRBV10-3	-	TGTGCCGCGCGACTAGACACTGACAATGAGCAGTTCTTC	CAARLDTDNEQFF
many	TRBJ1-4	TRBV4-3	-	TGCGCCAGCAGCCAGACTAGCCGGGGCCAACTGTTTTTT	CASSQTSRGQLFF
-	TRBJ2-7	TRBV27	TRBD2	TGTGCCACCCTTTCCGGGGGGAACGAGCAGTACTTC	CATLSGGNEQYF
-	TRBJ2-3	TRBV6-5	-	TGTGCCAGCAGTTACGCGGACCCGGGGAGTAGTATCACAGATACGCAGTATTTT	CASSYADPGSSITDTQYF
-	TRBJ1-5	TRBV4-1	-	TGCGCCAGCAGCCAAGCGGGATCGGATCAGCCCCAGCATTTT	CASSQAGSDQPQHF
few	TRBJ1-4	TRBV6-6	-	TGTGCCAGCAGTTATCGGCAGACTGAAAAACTGTTTTTT	CASSYRQTEKLFF